Below, one T cell receptor beta chain is given with its context. Antigen specificity is unknown. The record originates from a study of regulatory T cells in long-lasting Graves disease. Notes on the study in general: Persistent cases favored TRBV28, TRBJ1-2 and TRBJ2-5. Comparison showed that persistent patients shared more public clonotypes (2,741) than new patients (966).

Time point described: newly diagnosed GD, antithyroid drugs for less than 3 months. PBMCs were the source of the RNA used for TCR sequencing. TCR beta libraries were built with iRepertoire HTBI primers and Arm-PCR of CDR3 regions. As originally analysed: The samples yielded about 60 TRBV and roughly 15 TRBJ segments. One entry per CDR3 protein results from TCRdb running MiXCR on the multiplex PCR reads. The V and J calls reflect TCRdb's pipeline rather than the authors' work. The sample has roughly 500,000 distinct CDR3 sequences, less than 15% seen once. Germline CDR1 and CDR2: SGHAT and FQDESV (reference sequence). Trimming removed 4 bases from V and 8 bases from J; junction bases left unmatched: 16. This CDR3 comprises 17 residues. The same data also contributed to another study, on T cells in Graves' hyperthyroidism and ophthalmopathy. According to that study: Stable hyperthyroidism was told apart from ophthalmopathy by a model built on 13 V-J features.

The sequence was obtained from a man aged 30 to 45 with Graves disease. This chain joins TRBV11-1 and TRBJ2-2; 7 bases match TRBD1. The source was peripheral blood mononuclear cells (PBMCs), collected at new diagnosis, from a patient treated with antithyroid drugs. The CDR3 bases are TGTGCCAGCAGCTCACGACCGGGACAGAGTGTACGGGGGGAGCTGTTTTTT. Translation: CASSSRPGQSVRGELFF.